Reported below is one TCR beta chain. What it binds is unknown. Central memory, naive, regulatory and stem cell-like memory CD4+ cells were sorted by CD45RO/CCR7/CD25/CD127/CD95/CD27. Expressed TCRB transcripts were sequenced because the isolated RNA had all been reverse transcribed beforehand. Profiling relied on immunoSEQ multiplex PCR, and the TCRdb table lists in-frame clones only, not all of them. This sample has 900,000 or so clones, with under 20% found just once. The data originate from a study of beta chain features in type 1 diabetes. The study, taken as a whole, reports: Equally in patients and controls, PCR might preferentially amplify shorter templates.

There are 12 residues in the CDR3. CDR1 and CDR2 from the germline V gene are SGHAT and FQNNGV. V was trimmed by 2 bases and J by 2 bases, leaving 4 bases between them. The J gene is TRBJ2-7, the V gene TRBV11-2; D gene uncertain. The clonotype was recovered from a woman aged 18-29 years in good health. Sequenced: naive CD4+ T cells from blood. This chain's CDR3 is CASSLLPYEQYF. The CDR3 DNA follows: TGTGCCAGCAGCTTATTGCCCTACGAGCAGTACTTC.